The sequence of this TCR beta chain was determined in a study of T cells in Graves' hyperthyroidism and ophthalmopathy. Study results and limitations: Most thyroid clonotypes expanded above 0.001 appeared in blood too.

Only a few counts were recorded for this clonotype. Antigen: not known. Trimming left V 6 bases short and J 1 base short, with 12 bases between. This CDR3 has 15 residues. CDR1 and CDR2 from the germline V gene are SGHTA and FQGTGA. It was RNA transcripts that yielded the amplified TCR beta CDR3 regions. RT-PCR in the first round (using the HTBI primer set) targeted the TCR CDR3. TCRdb used MiXCR to reprocess the multiplex PCR reads, holding one entry per CDR3 protein. The sample lists roughly 600,000 distinct CDR3 sequences, roughly 14% seen once, with approximately 12% in the top ten. The cohort's ophthalmopathy patients, a group with duration under 3 months, had a Clinical Activity Score of at least 3 and a NOSPECS grade of at least 4. A patient was excluded if there was uncontrolled infection, other autoimmune disease, pregnancy or lactation. The authors took PBMCs from roughly 9.7 ml fresh peripheral blood.

The genes are TRBV7-3 and TRBJ2-2; maybe TRBD1 (6 bases). The specimen was blood. This TCR was recovered from a woman between 50 and 59 years old with Graves' ophthalmopathy. In nucleotides, the CDR3 is TGTGCCAGCAGTGAGGACAGCCGGAACACCGGGGAGCTGTTTTTT. Protein sequence: CASSEDSRNTGELFF.